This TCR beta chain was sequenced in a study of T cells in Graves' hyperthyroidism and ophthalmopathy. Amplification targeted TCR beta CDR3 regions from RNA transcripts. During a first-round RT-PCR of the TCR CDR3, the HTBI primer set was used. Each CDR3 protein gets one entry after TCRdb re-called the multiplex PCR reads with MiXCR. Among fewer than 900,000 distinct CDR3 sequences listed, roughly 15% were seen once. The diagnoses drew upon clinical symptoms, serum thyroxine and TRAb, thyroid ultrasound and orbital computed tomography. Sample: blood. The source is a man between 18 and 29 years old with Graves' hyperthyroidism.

CDR3 nucleotides: TGTGCCAGCAGCTTAGTCTCCTGGTATGATGAGCAGTTCTTC. Its protein product is CASSLVSWYDEQFF. The rearrangement links TRBV7-9 to TRBJ2-1, with D unresolved. Germline assignment: CDR1 SEHNR and CDR2 FQNEAQ (reference sequence). The length of the CDR3 is 14 residues. Trimming took 1 base from V and 8 from J, leaving 12 bases between them.